Described below is a single TCR beta chain sequence and its context. Only in-frame clones appear in the TCRdb table, and some are missing; sequencing was by immunoSEQ multiplex PCR. The sample lists some 30,000 clones, roughly 90% occurring once. This sample is drawn from a study of T cell changes during pregnancy in multiple sclerosis. Germline values: CDR1 MNHNY, CDR2 SVGAGI (reference sequence). Trimming stripped 4 bases from V and 2 bases from J, with 11 bases between. The CDR3 runs 14 residues. The chain combines TRBV6-6 with TRBJ1-1; possibly TRBD1 for D (6 bases). The starting material was CD8+ T cells from peripheral blood mononuclear cells, obtained in the second trimester of pregnancy. This TCR was recovered from a female donor with multiple sclerosis, enrolled in a pregnancy study. The CDR3 protein is CASSSTGKNTEAFF. Here the CDR3 DNA reads TGTGCCAGCAGTTCCACAGGGAAAAACACTGAAGCTTTCTTT.